The 24 T cell receptor beta chains given below trace back to one sample, sequenced in a study of T-cell memory formation after mild COVID-19. A single record per CDR3 protein comes from TCRdb applying MiXCR to the 5' RACE reads. This table holds 310,000 or so distinct CDR3 sequences, more than 15% found once. Sequenced material: PBMCs or a T cell subset sorted from them (not recorded which). The receptors were sampled from a man aged 18 to 29 who had mild COVID-19 (a few samples of this study predate the infection). Cell type and time point are not known.

The chain combines TRBV24-1 with TRBJ1-5; 8 nucleotides align to TRBD1. The trim removed 3 bases at V and 0 bases at J, leaving 3 bases unmatched. The CDR3 contains 16 residues. CDR1 and CDR2 from the germline V gene are KGHDR and SFDVKD. The CDR3 nucleotides are TGTGCCACCAGTGATCCGACAGGGGATAGCAATCAGCCCCAGCATTTT. As protein: CATSDPTGDSNQPQHF.

This clonotype was seen a handful of times. This chain joins TRBV6-6 and TRBJ1-4, with unresolved D. The CDR3 totals 14 residues. Germline lookup yields CDR1 MNHNY and CDR2 SVGAGI (reference sequence). The V end was cut by 5 bases, the J end by 3 bases, with 10 bases between. CDR3 in DNA: TGTGCCAGCAGTGGATCCCCCGCTAATGAAAAACTGTTTTTT. Protein: CASSGSPANEKLFF.

This clonotype occurred a few times. The chain combines TRBV5-4 with TRBJ2-2; TRBD1 might be the D (7 bases). This CDR3 is 16 amino acids long. The germline V and J ends were trimmed by 3 bases and 4 bases, with 16 bases remaining between them. Germline loops: CDR1 SGHNT, CDR2 YYREEE (reference sequence). CDR3 sequence reads: CASSWGGQAGTGELFF. The CDR3 nucleotides are TGTGCCAGCAGCTGGGGAGGACAGGCGGGCACCGGGGAGCTGTTTTTT.

A few counts support this clonotype. The chain employs TRBV24-1 and TRBJ2-2; the D is unclear. Germline V gene data show CDR1 as KGHDR and CDR2 as SFDVKD. Trimming took 1 base from V and 7 from J, leaving 12 bases between them. CDR3 size: 15 residues. The CDR3 DNA reads TGTGCCACCAGTGATTTTACCGGGTACGGCGGGGAGCTGTTTTTT. Amino acid sequence: CATSDFTGYGGELFF.

This clonotype was picked up a small number of times. This chain uses TRBV9 with TRBJ2-1, with TRBD2 as a possible D gene (6 bases). CDR3 length: 16 amino acids. The germline CDR1 and CDR2 sequences are SGDLS and YYNGEE. V was pared by 3 bases and J by 0 bases, with 13 bases between. The CDR3 here is CASSGRGDRSYNEQFF. For the CDR3, the DNA is TGTGCCAGCAGCGGGCGCGGGGATCGCTCCTACAATGAGCAGTTCTTC.

This clonotype has just a few counts. The chain carries TRBV4-1 and TRBJ1-4, with D tentatively TRBD1 (6 bases). Trimming shortened V by 1 base and J by 14 bases, and 23 bases separated the two germline ends. The V gene's germline CDR1 is MGHRA and CDR2 YSYEKL. This CDR3 contains 16 residues. CDR3 in amino acids: CASSQVGAALMKRLFF. The DNA of the CDR3 is TGCGCCAGCAGCCAAGTGGGGGCGGCCCTAATGAAAAGGCTGTTTTTT.

The chain combines TRBV24-1 with TRBJ2-3, with D maybe TRBD1 (5 bases). Trimming took 1 base from V and 5 from J, leaving 6 bases between them. The CDR3 consists of 13 residues. The germline V gene has CDR1 KGHDR and CDR2 SFDVKD. Here the CDR3 reads CATSDFRGDTQYF. CDR3 nucleotide sequence: TGTGCCACCAGTGATTTTAGGGGAGATACGCAGTATTTT.

The genes are TRBV5-1 and TRBJ1-1; no firm D call. This CDR3 comprises 17 residues. Germline V CDR1 and CDR2: SGHRS, YFSETQ. V lost 0 bases and J lost 3, with 18 bases in between. The CDR3 spells CASSLAGNWELHTEAFF. The CDR3 DNA sequence: TGCGCCAGCAGCTTGGCCGGCAACTGGGAGCTGCACACTGAAGCTTTCTTT.

This chain uses TRBV12-3 or TRBV12-4 with TRBJ1-5, with 7 positions matching TRBD1. Trimming at V came to 7 bases and at J to 1 base, leaving 4 bases not matched to a gene. This CDR3 has 14 residues. The CDR3 DNA sequence: TGTGCCAGCAAAGGGGACAGCAGCAATCAGCCCCAGCATTTT. Amino acids: CASKGDSSNQPQHF.

This clonotype was seen more than once but under ten times. The V and J genes are TRBV4-2 and TRBJ2-1, with 8 bases aligning to TRBD1. CDR1 is LGHNA, CDR2 YNFKEQ, per germline. This CDR3 region has 15 residues. The V segment lost 1 base and the J segment 8 bases; nucleotides outside the gene matches: 7. The CDR3 coding sequence is TGTGCCAGCAGCCAAGGGGGGACAGGCTGGTATGAGCAGTTCTTC. Translating it yields CASSQGGTGWYEQFF.

This clonotype was counted many times. The rearrangement joins TRBV5-1 to TRBJ2-1, with D tentatively TRBD1 (5 bases). The CDR3 length is 13 residues. V shed 1 base and J shed 5 bases, with 7 bases lying between them. Germline V CDR1 and CDR2: SGHRS, YFSETQ. CDR3 coding DNA: TGCGCCAGCAGCTTGACAGGCAACAATGAGCAGTTCTTC. This gives the protein CASSLTGNNEQFF.

In its sample, this clonotype was seen many times. V usage is TRBV6-5 and J usage is TRBJ2-7; D gene unclear. The length of the CDR3 is 14 residues. Germline lookup yields CDR1 MNHEY and CDR2 SVGAGI. With 4 bases removed from V and 2 bases from J, the gap between germline ends came to 12 bases. The CDR3 reads CASSFDGDPYEQYF. The CDR3 bases are TGTGCCAGCAGTTTTGACGGCGACCCCTACGAGCAGTACTTC.

A few counts support this clonotype. The chain links TRBV7-9 to TRBJ1-4; D gene unclear. The CDR3 has 16 residues. V gave up 5 bases and J gave up 0 bases, with 13 bases separating them. Germline CDR1 SEHNR, CDR2 FQNEAQ (reference sequence). The CDR3 region is CASSLSPRATNEKLFF. In nucleotides, the CDR3 is TGTGCCAGCAGCCTCTCCCCCCGTGCAACTAATGAAAAACTGTTTTTT.

This clonotype was found many times. This rearrangement joins TRBV6-6 to TRBJ1-2, with TRBD1 as a possible D gene (5 bases). Trimming took off 0 bases at V and 4 bases at J, with 9 bases between the two ends. The CDR3 runs to 14 residues. Germline CDR1 is MNHNY and CDR2 is SVGAGI (reference sequence). CDR3 coding DNA: TGTGCCAGCAGTTACTCGGGGCAGTCCTATGGCTACACCTTC. It specifies CASSYSGQSYGYTF.

The chain couples TRBV4-3 to TRBJ1-6; D unclear. The germline V and J ends were trimmed by 1 base and 5 bases, with 9 bases remaining between them. CDR3 size: 15 residues. CDR1 is LGHNA, CDR2 YSLEER, per germline. In DNA form, the CDR3 reads TGCGCCAGCAGCCAAGTTCCCCTCGATAATTCACCCCTCCACTTT. It translates to CASSQVPLDNSPLHF.

V gene TRBV7-9 combines with J gene TRBJ1-1; no clear D gene. The CDR3 extends over 12 amino acids. The germline V and J ends were trimmed by 2 bases and 5 bases, with 6 bases remaining between them. Germline values: CDR1 SEHNR, CDR2 FQNEAQ (reference sequence). Written as DNA, the CDR3 is TGTGCCAGCAGCTTACGTCCAACTGAAGCTTTCTTT. Protein sequence: CASSLRPTEAFF.

V usage is TRBV4-1 and J usage is TRBJ2-7, with TRBD1 matching over 8 bases. V shed 3 bases, J shed 3 bases, and the junction held 4 bases outside the gene matches. The CDR3 covers 14 residues. CDR1 and CDR2 (germline): MGHRA, YSYEKL. The CDR3 protein is CASSHAGTGYEQYV. CDR3 DNA: TGCGCCAGCAGCCACGCCGGGACAGGCTACGAGCAGTACGTC.

The V gene is TRBV5-1, the J gene TRBJ2-1; TRBD2 matches at 7 bases. Per germline, CDR1 SGHRS and CDR2 YFSETQ. The ends lost 4 bases at V and 1 base at J; junction bases unmatched: 11. The CDR3 spans 17 residues. CDR3 residues: CASSPMGTGGSYNEQFF. CDR3 DNA: TGCGCCAGCAGCCCCATGGGGACCGGGGGGTCCTACAATGAGCAGTTCTTC.

In this sample, this clonotype turned up many times. The chain joins TRBV4-1 to TRBJ1-5, with D perhaps TRBD1 (5 bases). Germline CDR1 reads MGHRA; CDR2 reads YSYEKL. Trimming removed 3 bases from V and 9 bases from J, with 21 bases in between. This CDR3 has 16 residues. The CDR3 nucleotides are TGCGCCAGCAGCCAGATAGATATGGGGCTGGCGGGGCCCCAGCATTTT. Protein: CASSQIDMGLAGPQHF.

Note on this clonotype: Relative to the germline gene, one junction end is altered; a read error may explain this. The rearrangement joins TRBV11-2 to TRBJ2-1; 12 bases are shared with TRBD2. The CDR3 is made up of 15 amino acids. Germline loops: CDR1 SGHAT, CDR2 FQNNGV. DNA of the CDR3: TGTGACAGCACCCTACAACTAGCGGGGGGCGGTGAGCAGTTCTTC. This translates into CDSTLQLAGGGEQFF.

In its sample, this clonotype was seen many times. The chain employs TRBV10-3 and TRBJ2-1; 9 nucleotides agree with TRBD2. CDR1 and CDR2 from the germline V gene are ENHRY and SYGVKD. With V trimmed by 3 bases and J by 8 bases, 8 bases remained unmatched. The length of the CDR3 is 15 residues. Here the CDR3 DNA reads TGTGCCATCAGTGAAGCGGGGGGCTTTTCAGATGAGCAGTTCTTC. Its translation is CAISEAGGFSDEQFF.

In this sample, this clonotype turned up many times. The V call is TRBV5-5, the J call TRBJ1-5, with a possible D match to TRBD1 (5 bases). The V end was cut by 0 bases, the J end by 2 bases, with 6 bases between. The CDR3 is made up of 14 amino acids. Germline V gives CDR1 SGHKS, CDR2 YYEKEE (reference sequence). CDR3 bases: TGTGCCAGCAGCTTGGGGGGGGGCAATCAGCCCCAGCATTTT. Its protein is CASSLGGGNQPQHF.

Only a few counts were recorded for this clonotype. The genes are TRBV7-9 and TRBJ1-1, with D possibly matching TRBD1 (6 bases). The CDR3 is 14 residues long. From germline, CDR1 is SEHNR and CDR2 FQNEAQ (reference sequence). V lost 5 bases to trimming and J lost 0 bases, with 10 bases between them. CDR3 coding DNA: TGTGCCAGCAGCCCACAGGGAATGAACACTGAAGCTTTCTTT. Protein: CASSPQGMNTEAFF.

The CDR3 loop reads CASSDHTGTLYNEQFF. The CDR3 nucleotides read TGTGCCAGCAGTGACCACACGGGGACTCTGTACAATGAGCAGTTCTTC. The chain links TRBV28 to TRBJ2-1; tentatively, D is TRBD2 (6 bases). The V gene's germline CDR1 is MDHEN and CDR2 SYDVKM. V lost 5 bases to trimming and J lost 4 bases, with 18 bases between them. The CDR3 is made up of 16 amino acids.